These 20 T cell receptor beta chains were sequenced from one sample in a study of read filtering for tumor transcriptome and immune sequencing. This library used around 0.4 ug RNA and molecular barcoded adaptors spanning alpha/delta and beta/gamma chains. In TCRdb, the reads were re-called with MiXCR into one record per CDR3 protein. Of over 45,000 distinct CDR3 sequences in the sample, approximately 12% were seen once. The source material was a population of CD138-negative cells sorted from bone marrow. Receptors were obtained from a donor aged 40 or over with multiple myeloma.

This clonotype has at least ten counts. The chain is built from TRBV29-1 and TRBJ1-4; no reliable D call. Trimming took 2 bases from V and 5 from J, leaving 6 bases between them. CDR3 size: 12 residues. Germline loops: CDR1 SQVTM, CDR2 ANQGSEA. CDR3: CSVESGNEKLFF. The CDR3, as DNA: TGCAGCGTTGAAAGCGGAAATGAAAAACTGTTTTTT.

This chain uses TRBV2 with TRBJ1-5; 9 nucleotides match TRBD1. The trim removed 5 bases at V and 7 bases at J, leaving 6 bases unmatched. Germline V gene sequence: CDR1 SNHLY, CDR2 FYNNEI. The CDR3 spans 14 residues. For the CDR3, the DNA is TGTGCCAGCAGTAGACAGGGGGGAAACCAGCCCCAGCATTTT. It yields the protein CASSRQGGNQPQHF.

This clonotype was observed many times. This sequence joins TRBV13 and TRBJ2-1, with unresolved D. Trimming took off 4 bases at V and 7 bases at J, with 14 bases between the two ends. The CDR3 spans 14 residues. CDR1 and CDR2 (germline): PRHDT, FYEKMQ (reference sequence). DNA for the CDR3: TGTGCCAGCAGCTCCACGTTAGAGTCTAATGAGCAGTTCTTC. Its protein is CASSSTLESNEQFF.

In its sample, this clonotype was seen a few times. It may be a read error: a sequence one base away is much more abundant. The chain couples TRBV29-1 to TRBJ1-1; D possibly corresponds to TRBD1 (5 bases). V gave up 8 bases and J gave up 6 bases, with 16 bases separating them. The CDR3 covers 12 residues. Germline CDR1 SQVTM, CDR2 ANQGSEA. The CDR3 bases are TGCAGCTCCTTGGACACCTACTCTGAAGCTTTCTTT. It is translated as CSSLDTYSEAFF.

This clonotype showed up many times. The V gene is TRBV20-1, the J gene TRBJ2-1, with 8 bases that match TRBD2. The CDR3 runs to 14 residues. Germline V gives CDR1 DFQATT, CDR2 SNEGSKA (reference sequence). The ends lost 3 bases at V and 5 bases at J; junction bases unmatched: 6. DNA for the CDR3: TGCAGTGCTAGGAGCCTAGCGGGCCACAATGAGCAGTTCTTC. This gives the protein CSARSLAGHNEQFF.

This clonotype was observed at least ten times. The CDR3 region is CASSVIKVQRLAVLSNTDTQYF. Here the CDR3 DNA reads TGCGCCAGCAGCGTTATAAAGGTTCAAAGACTAGCGGTACTATCGAACACAGATACGCAGTATTTT. This sequence joins TRBV5-1 and TRBJ2-3; 9 bases are a match to TRBD2. CDR3 length: 22 residues. With V trimmed by 4 bases and J by 2 bases, 26 bases remained unmatched. The V gene's germline CDR1 is SGHRS and CDR2 YFSETQ.

This rearrangement joins TRBV6-2 or TRBV6-3 to TRBJ2-1; TRBD2 matches 10 bases. The CDR3 spans 15 residues. Trimming took 6 bases from V and 7 from J; bases not matched to a gene: 9. Germline values: CDR1 MNHEY, CDR2 SVGEGT. In DNA, the CDR3 is TGTGCCAGCAGGTGGGCTAGCGGGAGTTGGAATGAGCAGTTCTTC. This gives the protein CASRWASGSWNEQFF.

This clonotype was seen many times. This rearrangement joins TRBV5-1 to TRBJ2-7; TRBD2 matches 7 bases. The CDR3 consists of 15 residues. Trimming at V came to 0 bases and at J to 9 bases, leaving 12 bases not matched to a gene. CDR1 and CDR2 (germline): SGHRS, YFSETQ. CDR3 sequence: CASSLGPAGLAGQYF. As DNA, the CDR3 is TGCGCCAGCAGCTTGGGCCCAGCGGGGCTTGCCGGGCAGTACTTC.

The table lists this clonotype with many counts. J is TRBJ1-1 and V is TRBV2; D is unresolved. Germline V gene data show CDR1 as SNHLY and CDR2 as FYNNEI. CDR3 length: 11 amino acids. Trimming pared 7 bases from V and 4 bases from J, leaving 7 bases between. The CDR3 here is CASMEFTEAFF. The CDR3 DNA follows: TGTGCCAGCATGGAGTTCACTGAAGCTTTCTTT.

This clonotype has a count of ten or more. The rearrangement joins TRBV20-1 to TRBJ2-6; 12 bases are shared with TRBD1. J gave up 1 base and V 0 bases, and 7 bases lay outside the gene matches. Germline CDR1 and CDR2: DFQATT and SNEGSKA (reference sequence). The CDR3 loop spans 19 amino acids. As DNA, the CDR3 is TGCAGTGCTAGAGAAGGGACAGGGGGCATCGCATCTGGGGCCAACGTCCTGACTTTC. Translating it yields CSAREGTGGIASGANVLTF.

Ten or more counts support this clonotype. The rearrangement links TRBV20-1 to TRBJ2-3; tentative D call: TRBD2 (6 bases). Trimming stripped 5 bases from V and 4 bases from J, with 10 bases between. CDR3 length: 12 amino acids. Germline values: CDR1 DFQATT, CDR2 SNEGSKA (reference sequence). Here the CDR3 DNA reads TGCAGTGCTGCCCGACTAGCAGATACGCAGTATTTT. The encoded protein is CSAARLADTQYF.

As to this clonotype: A much larger clone lies a single base off, so this may be a read error. The final CDR3 position lacks the conserved phenylalanine or tryptophan, pointing to a likely read error. The chain is built from TRBV6-6 and TRBJ2-5; no definite D call. Trimming took 2 bases from V and 5 from J, leaving 9 bases between them. The CDR3 covers 13 residues. Germline V gene lookup returns CDR1 MNHNY and CDR2 SVGAGI (reference sequence). The CDR3 region has the DNA TGTGCCAGCAGTTACGGGGTCGGGGAGACCCAGTACCTC. Translation gives CASSYGVGETQYL.

In this sample, this clonotype turned up many times. J is TRBJ2-2 and V is TRBV7-2, with TRBD2 identical over 7 bases. The length of the CDR3 is 14 residues. CDR1 is SGHTA, CDR2 FQGNSA, per germline. V was clipped by 5 bases and J by 4 bases; unmatched bases: 4. In nucleotides, the CDR3 is TGTGCCAGCAGCCAAAAGCGGGGCACCGGGGAGCTGTTTTTT. This translates into CASSQKRGTGELFF. Together with reference TRBV7-2 and TRBJ2-2, the CDR3 gives the full variable domain: GAGVSQSPSNKVTEKGKDVELRCDPISGHTALYWYRQSLGQGLEFLIYFQGNSAPDKSGLPSDRFSAERTGGSVSTLTIQRTQQEDSAVYLCASSQKRGTGELFFGEGSRLTVL.

The sample holds many counts of this clonotype. This chain joins TRBV7-9 and TRBJ1-2; 7 nucleotides line up with TRBD1. Germline V CDR1 and CDR2: SEHNR, FQNEAQ (reference sequence). Unmatched junction bases numbered 10, after V lost 5 bases and J lost 4 bases. The CDR3 totals 15 residues. As DNA, the CDR3 is TGTGCCAGCAGCCCTGAGACAGGGATCATCTATGGCTACACCTTC. Translated, it gives CASSPETGIIYGYTF.

This clonotype was seen many times. This chain links TRBV7-2 with TRBJ2-1, with unresolved D. Germline V gene lookup returns CDR1 SGHTA and CDR2 FQGNSA. Trimming cost V 1 base and J 6 bases, with 13 bases left between them. This CDR3 has 15 amino acids. CDR3 in DNA: TGTGCCAGCAGCTTAGTTGTTCCCAACGGCAATGAGCAGTTCTTC. It translates to CASSLVVPNGNEQFF.

This clonotype was detected ten times or more. The CDR3 DNA reads TGTGCCAGCAGGGGCCCAGGAAGGGAAAAACTGTTTTTT. It codes for CASRGPGREKLFF. The chain combines TRBV6-5 with TRBJ1-4, with D unresolved. The germline V gene encodes CDR1 MNHEY and CDR2 SVGAGI. V lost 6 bases, J lost 8 bases, and 13 bases lay in between. The CDR3 spans 13 residues.

At least ten counts were recorded for this clonotype. The CDR3 loop reads CASSVLGGDTGELFF. CDR3 sequence (DNA): TGTGCCAGCAGTGTCCTGGGTGGGGACACCGGGGAGCTGTTTTTT. The chain recombines TRBV2 with TRBJ2-2; no definite D call. CDR1 and CDR2 from the germline V gene are SNHLY and FYNNEI. The CDR3 runs to 15 residues. V dropped 4 bases and J dropped 3 bases, with 12 bases sitting between them. Filled out from reference TRBV2 and TRBJ2-2, the complete variable domain reads EPEVTQTPSHQVTQMGQEVILRCVPISNHLYFYWYRQILGQKVEFLVSFYNNEISEKSEIFDDQFSVERPDGSNFTLKIRSTKLEDSAMYFCASSVLGGDTGELFFGEGSRLTVL.

This clonotype was seen ten or more times. The chain combines TRBV20-1 with TRBJ2-1, with TRBD2 as a possible D gene (6 bases). Per the germline V gene, CDR1 is DFQATT and CDR2 is SNEGSKA (reference sequence). This CDR3 is 14 amino acids long. Trimming stripped 3 bases from V and 2 bases from J, with 11 bases between. In DNA, the CDR3 is TGCAGTGCTAGCGCCGGGAGCGCCTACAATGAGCAGTTCTTC. Its protein is CSASAGSAYNEQFF.

In this sample, this clonotype turned up once. Possible read error: a much larger clone is one base away. As the CDR3 is not closed by the conserved phenylalanine or tryptophan, this likely results from a read error. The chain is built from TRBV14 and TRBJ2-5, with 9 positions matching TRBD2. Germline CDR1 SGHDN, CDR2 FVKESK. The CDR3 totals 15 residues. V shed 4 bases and J 5 bases; nucleotides not matched to a gene: 8. In DNA, the CDR3 is TGTGCCAGCAGCCGTTTTAGCGGGAGTTGGGAGACCCAGTACTCC. The encoded protein is CASSRFSGSWETQYS.

This clonotype was counted many times. The chain carries TRBV14 and TRBJ2-7; TRBD1 agrees at 10 bases. Trimming took 4 bases from V and 3 from J; bases not matched to a gene: 6. Looked up from germline, CDR1 is SGHDN and CDR2 is FVKESK. This CDR3 has 15 amino acids. The chain's CDR3 is CASSLTTGGYYEQYF. In DNA, the CDR3 is TGTGCCAGCAGCCTCACGACAGGGGGCTACTACGAGCAGTACTTC.